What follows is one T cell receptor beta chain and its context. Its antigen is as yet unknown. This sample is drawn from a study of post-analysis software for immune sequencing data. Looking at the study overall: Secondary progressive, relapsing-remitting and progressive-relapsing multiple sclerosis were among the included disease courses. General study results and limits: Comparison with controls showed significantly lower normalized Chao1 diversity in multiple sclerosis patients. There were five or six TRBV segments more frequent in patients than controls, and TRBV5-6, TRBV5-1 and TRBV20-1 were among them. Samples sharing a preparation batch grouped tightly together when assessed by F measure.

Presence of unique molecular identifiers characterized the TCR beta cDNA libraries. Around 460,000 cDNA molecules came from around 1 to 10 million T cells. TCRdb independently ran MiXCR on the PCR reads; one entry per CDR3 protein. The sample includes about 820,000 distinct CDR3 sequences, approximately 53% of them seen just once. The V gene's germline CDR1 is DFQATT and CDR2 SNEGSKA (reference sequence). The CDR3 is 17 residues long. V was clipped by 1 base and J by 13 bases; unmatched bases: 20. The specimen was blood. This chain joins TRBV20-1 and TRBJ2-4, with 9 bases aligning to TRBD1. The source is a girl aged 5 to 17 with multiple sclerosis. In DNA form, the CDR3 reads TGCAGTGCTAGAGTACCCACCCTCACAGGGGGCATTTACGCGCAGTACTTC. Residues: CSARVPTLTGGIYAQYF.